These 21 T cell receptor beta chains were sequenced from one sample in a study of T cells in tuberculosis. Thawed, overnight-rested PBMC were stained with GMM-loaded CD1B tetramer, viability dye and anti-CD3, then sorted. C32 glucose monomycolate from Rhodococcus equi was loaded onto the CD1B tetramers. Sequencing was performed with immunoSEQ multiplex PCR; in TCRdb, only in-frame clones are kept and a portion is missing. The sample lists 85,000 to 100,000 clones, approximately 91% occurring once. The sequencing sample was made of CD1b-GMM tetramer-negative cells sorted from PBMCs. The source of these receptors is an adult woman with latent tuberculosis.

This chain joins TRBV7-2 and TRBJ2-7; 8 bases fit TRBD1. Germline CDR1 SGHTA, CDR2 FQGNSA. The CDR3 sequence is 14 residues long. The V and J ends lost 4 bases and 1 base, in that order; junction bases with no gene match: 3. DNA of the CDR3: TGTGCCAGCAGCTCGGGGGACAGGTCCTACGAGCAGTACTTC. Translating gives CASSSGDRSYEQYF. Full variable domain (missing parts from reference TRBV7-2 and TRBJ2-7): GAGVSQSPSNKVTEKGKDVELRCDPISGHTALYWYRQSLGQGLEFLIYFQGNSAPDKSGLPSDRFSAERTGGSVSTLTIQRTQQEDSAVYLCASSSGDRSYEQYFGPGTRLTVT.

This clone was counted once. This rearrangement joins TRBV2 to TRBJ2-3; 7 bases fit TRBD1. The CDR3 has 14 residues. Losses at the gene ends were 6 bases for V and 2 bases for J; bases not matched to a gene: 5. Per the germline V gene, CDR1 is SNHLY and CDR2 is FYNNEI. CDR3 DNA: TGTGCCAGCAGACAGGGGTCGTTCACAGATACGCAGTATTTT. Its protein product is CASRQGSFTDTQYF.

The rearrangement uses TRBV5-6 and TRBJ2-7; a possible D gene is TRBD2 (6 bases). The CDR3 consists of 17 residues. CDR1 is SGHDT and CDR2 is YYEEEE in the germline V gene. V was pared by 4 bases and J by 4 bases, with 24 bases between. CDR3 protein: CASSPGVRGMVRYEQYF. DNA of the CDR3: TGTGCCAGCAGCCCGGGGGTCCGGGGAATGGTACGGTACGAGCAGTACTTC.

The chain links TRBV7-9 to TRBJ2-1, with a weak D call TRBD1 (6 bases). The V and J ends lost 5 bases and 0 bases respectively, with 14 bases between them. The V gene's germline CDR1 is SEHNR and CDR2 FQNEAQ (reference sequence). The CDR3 spans 16 residues. CDR3 in amino acids: CASSPRDTSSYNEQFF. The CDR3 nucleotides read TGTGCCAGCAGCCCCCGGGACACCAGCTCCTACAATGAGCAGTTCTTC.

The genes are TRBV5-1 and TRBJ1-3, with 11 bases that match TRBD1. J was trimmed by 3 bases and V by 6 bases; bases with no gene match: 5. CDR3 length equals 15 residues. Per the germline V gene, CDR1 is SGHRS and CDR2 is YFSETQ. CDR3 nucleotides: TGCGCCAGCAAGAGGACAGGGGGCGTTGGAAACACCATATATTTT. Protein sequence: CASKRTGGVGNTIYF.

The chain has TRBV2 and TRBJ1-1, with D unclear. Looked up from germline, CDR1 is SNHLY and CDR2 is FYNNEI. V was cut by 6 bases and J by 3 bases, with 17 bases left in between. This CDR3 is built from 15 residues. CDR3 region: CASSENLLVDTEAFF. CDR3 sequence (DNA): TGTGCCAGCAGCGAGAACCTGTTAGTCGACACTGAAGCTTTCTTT.

The chain links TRBV5-4 to TRBJ2-6; 7 nucleotides align to TRBD1. This CDR3 has 17 residues. Germline V gene sequence: CDR1 SGHNT, CDR2 YYREEE (reference sequence). V lost 3 bases to trimming and J lost 1 base; unmatched junction nucleotides: 7. The CDR3 coding sequence is TGTGCCAGCAGCTCCCGAAGGGACAGTTCTGGGGCCAACGTCCTGACTTTC. It encodes CASSSRRDSSGANVLTF.

The chain joins TRBV5-1 to TRBJ1-4, with 10 positions matching TRBD1. The CDR3 has 18 residues. The ends lost 0 bases at V and 2 bases at J; junction bases unmatched: 7. Germline lookup yields CDR1 SGHRS and CDR2 YFSETQ. Written as DNA, the CDR3 is TGCGCCAGCAGCTTGGCACCGGGACAGGGGAGGACTAATGAAAAACTGTTTTTT. Translation: CASSLAPGQGRTNEKLFF.

The chain is built from TRBV10-3 and TRBJ2-5; D call uncertain. The better agreement between TRBJ2-7 and the DNA end casts doubt on the J call. The CDR3 has 12 residues. In germline, CDR1 is ENHRY, CDR2 SYGVKD. Here the CDR3 reads CAISESSYEQYF. Written as DNA, the CDR3 is TGTGCCATCAGTGAATCCTCCTACGAGCAGTACTTC.

The rearrangement joins TRBV11-2 to TRBJ2-7, with D hard to call. Germline CDR1 and CDR2: SGHAT and FQNNGV. The germline V and J ends were trimmed by 7 bases and 0 bases, with 13 bases remaining between them. CDR3 size: 14 residues. CDR3 region: CASKVRSSSYEQYV. CDR3 nucleotide sequence: TGTGCCAGCAAAGTGAGGAGTAGCTCCTACGAGCAGTACGTC.

The chain is built from TRBV6-6 and TRBJ1-2; D is unresolved. Germline V gene sequence: CDR1 MNHNY, CDR2 SVGAGI (reference sequence). The V end was cut by 4 bases, the J end by 8 bases, with 11 bases between. The CDR3 covers 12 residues. The CDR3 coding sequence is TGTGCCAGCAGTTCCGGGTTCTGGGGCTACACCTTC. It translates to CASSSGFWGYTF.

This sequence joins TRBV27 and TRBJ2-7; 7 bases align to TRBD1. The germline V gene encodes CDR1 MNHEY and CDR2 SMNVEV (reference sequence). This CDR3 contains 14 residues. V shed 5 bases and J 7 bases; nucleotides not matched to a gene: 11. Here the CDR3 DNA reads TGTGCCAGCAGTACGGGACAGCCTCCGAAGGAGCAGTACTTC. Amino acids: CASSTGQPPKEQYF.

The CDR3 sequence is CASSLGQDLILNTEAFF. DNA of the CDR3: TGCGCCAGCAGCTTGGGACAGGATTTGATATTAAACACTGAAGCTTTCTTT. The J gene is TRBJ1-1, the V gene TRBV5-1; weak D call: TRBD1 (6 bases). This CDR3 has 17 residues. CDR1 and CDR2 from the germline V gene are SGHRS and YFSETQ. The V gene lost 0 bases and the J gene lost 2 bases, with 17 bases spanning the gap.

The V gene is TRBV20-1, the J gene TRBJ1-1; D gene uncertain. The CDR3 spans 11 residues. Germline CDR1 and CDR2: DFQATT and SNEGSKA (reference sequence). The V and J ends lost 3 bases and 6 bases respectively, with 8 bases between them. The DNA of the CDR3 is TGCAGTGCTAGGGCTGGCCCTGAAGCTTTCTTT. Protein sequence: CSARAGPEAFF.

The chain links TRBV28 to TRBJ1-2; 9 bases map to TRBD1. Germline-derived CDR1 and CDR2 are MDHEN and SYDVKM. The CDR3 spans 14 residues. Trimming took 2 bases from V and 7 from J; bases not matched to a gene: 5. For the CDR3, the DNA is TGTGCCAGCAGTTTACACACGGACAGGGGTGGCTACACCTTC. Translated: CASSLHTDRGGYTF.

The chain joins TRBV15 to TRBJ1-1; possibly TRBD1 for D (5 bases). Germline CDR1 LNHNV, CDR2 YYDKDF (reference sequence). V dropped 0 bases and J dropped 7 bases, with 12 bases sitting between them. CDR3 length: 14 amino acids. The CDR3 DNA is TGTGCCACCAGCAGAGATCACGGGGGGGTTGAAGCTTTCTTT. Translated: CATSRDHGGVEAFF.

This chain joins TRBV29-1 and TRBJ2-3; 7 bases fit TRBD1. The CDR3 runs to 13 residues. The ends lost 7 bases at V and 1 base at J; junction bases unmatched: 5. Germline CDR1 SQVTM, CDR2 ANQGSEA. The CDR3 is CSANRGRTDTQYF. In nucleotides, the CDR3 is TGCAGCGCCAACAGGGGTCGCACAGATACGCAGTATTTT.

This clone was observed once. V and J are TRBV6-1 and TRBJ2-7; 8 nucleotides line up with TRBD2. The germline V gene has CDR1 MNHNS and CDR2 SASEGT. After removal of 2 bases from V and 2 bases from J, the junction contained 8 bases not matched to a gene. CDR3 size: 16 residues. The CDR3 nucleotides read TGTGCCAGCAGTGAATATGAACCGGGGGGGACCTACGAGCAGTACTTC. Protein sequence: CASSEYEPGGTYEQYF.

The gene calls are TRBV30 and TRBJ2-5; D not resolved. CDR3 length: 13 amino acids. Trimming cost V 0 bases and J 5 bases, with 10 bases left between them. Germline loops: CDR1 GTSNPN, CDR2 SVGIG (reference sequence). CDR3 amino acids: CAWSVSSLETQYF. For the CDR3, the DNA is TGTGCCTGGAGTGTAAGTAGCTTGGAGACCCAGTACTTC.

CDR3 in amino acids: CASSRPNYGYTF. The CDR3 DNA follows: TGTGCCAGCTCACGGCCGAACTATGGCTACACCTTC. The chain links TRBV18 to TRBJ1-2, with D unresolved. The CDR3 contains 12 residues. V was trimmed by 4 bases and J by 2 bases, leaving 5 bases between them. Germline V gene lookup returns CDR1 KGHSH and CDR2 LQKENI.

The DNA of the CDR3 is TGTGCCAGCAGCATACAGGGATGGGCCTACAATGAGCAGTTCTTC. This translates into CASSIQGWAYNEQFF. V gene TRBV7-9 combines with J gene TRBJ2-1, with D maybe TRBD1 (6 bases). V lost 5 bases, J lost 2 bases, and 13 bases lay in between. The CDR3 loop spans 15 amino acids. The germline V gene has CDR1 SEHNR and CDR2 FQNEAQ (reference sequence). Using reference TRBV7-9 and TRBJ2-1 for the parts outside the CDR3, the full variable domain is DTGVSQNPRHKITKRGQNVTFRCDPISEHNRLYWYRQTLGQGPEFLTYFQNEAQLEKSRLLSDRFSAERPKGSFSTLEIQRTEQGDSAMYLCASSIQGWAYNEQFFGPGTRLTVL.